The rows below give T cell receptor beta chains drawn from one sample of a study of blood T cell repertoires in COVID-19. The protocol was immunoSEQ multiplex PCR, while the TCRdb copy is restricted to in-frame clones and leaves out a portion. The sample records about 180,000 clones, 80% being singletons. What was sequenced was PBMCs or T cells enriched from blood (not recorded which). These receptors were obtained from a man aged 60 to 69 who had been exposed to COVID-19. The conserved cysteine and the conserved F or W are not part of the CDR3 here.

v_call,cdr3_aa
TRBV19,ASSKGHGDTGELF
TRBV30,AWRTPPQRADTQY
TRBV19,ASSIGTGGVYEQY
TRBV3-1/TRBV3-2,ASSQVRKASGSWGEQF
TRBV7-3,ASSATSGLTDTQY
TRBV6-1,ASSEARSNTEAF
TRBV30,AWSWTGVSYEQY
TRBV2,ASRLDRGNQPQH
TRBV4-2,ASSQERGQADTIY
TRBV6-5,ATRRDSVAQETQY
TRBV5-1,ASSRGPGTGPDTQY
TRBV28,ASTWQGNQPQH
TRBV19,ASSIGVSYGYT
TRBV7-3,ASSSPNTEAF
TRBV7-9,ASSAPLAGGAYEQY
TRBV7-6,ASSDAAGEYVIVDTQY
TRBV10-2,ATSNGQGSQPQH
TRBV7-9,ASSLTGFRSGNTIY
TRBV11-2,ASSFDRSTDTQY
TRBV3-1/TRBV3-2,ASSAQGANSPLH
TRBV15,ATSRGQGVGNTIY
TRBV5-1,ASSLTGGGSIEQY
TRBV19,ASSRDRGQIQPQH
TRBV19,ASRGPGKNTEAF
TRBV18,ASSPELAGVGNEQF
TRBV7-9,ASSTKTSGTLRTDTQY
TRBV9,ASSGPGTSGRAGTDTQY
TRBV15,ATSRPTQGTDTQY
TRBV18,ASSPKSSGSSGSYEQY
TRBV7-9,ASGWWDLEWREQF
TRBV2,ASSEQGAGSQPQH
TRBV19,ASSAQQGNTEAF
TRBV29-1,SVVSGTPETF
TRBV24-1,ATSDQTSGLTYNEQF
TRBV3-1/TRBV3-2,ASSQGDRGSPLH
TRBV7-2,ASSLGTSGSTDTQY
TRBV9,ASSVGSNYITTDTQY
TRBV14,ASSHLTSGSYYEQY
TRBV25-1,ASRKPGRGYGYT
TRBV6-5,ASSSRDTNTEAF
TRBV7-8,ASSYRRDTSNQPQH
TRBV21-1,ASSDRESVFFGTIY
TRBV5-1,ASSPRTGGTGYT
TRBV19,ASRLDSRSYNEQF
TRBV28,ASSLDRGLYNSPLH
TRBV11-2,ASNFGGDEQF
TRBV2,ASIRTSGDTGELF
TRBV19,ASSMRLAGEETQY
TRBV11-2,ASGGGYNEQF
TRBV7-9,ASSLWEQGISGANVLT
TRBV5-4,ASSPRIGGGNEQF
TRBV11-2,ASSLSWGESEQF
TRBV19,ASSTTGGSSNQPQH
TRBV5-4,ASSRRDEQF
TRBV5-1,ASSSGLAETDTQY
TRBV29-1,SGGLKTSGEQY
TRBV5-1,ASSQREDTQY